This TCR beta chain stems from a study of breast tumors, draining lymph nodes, adjacent tissues. This clonotype has a count of ten or more. Each CDR3 protein gets one entry after TCRdb re-called the multiplex PCR reads with MiXCR. Altogether 190,000 or so distinct CDR3 sequences are present, around 33% being singletons, with the ten largest covering 4.3%. Germline loops: CDR1 SQVTM, CDR2 ANQGSEA. This CDR3 has 15 amino acids. Losses at the gene ends were 7 bases for V and 12 bases for J; bases not matched to a gene: 17. Samples came from axillary lymph nodes draining the breast cancer. Sequenced sample: axillary lymph node tissue. The gene calls are TRBV29-1 and TRBJ2-1; 11 bases are shared with TRBD2. The TCR was taken from a female donor with breast cancer. Some clones in this sample may be carry-over from other donors' samples. This CDR3 reads CSAKNTGTSGAGQFF. Written as DNA, the CDR3 is TGCAGCGCTAAAAACACTGGGACTAGCGGCGCTGGGCAGTTCTTC.